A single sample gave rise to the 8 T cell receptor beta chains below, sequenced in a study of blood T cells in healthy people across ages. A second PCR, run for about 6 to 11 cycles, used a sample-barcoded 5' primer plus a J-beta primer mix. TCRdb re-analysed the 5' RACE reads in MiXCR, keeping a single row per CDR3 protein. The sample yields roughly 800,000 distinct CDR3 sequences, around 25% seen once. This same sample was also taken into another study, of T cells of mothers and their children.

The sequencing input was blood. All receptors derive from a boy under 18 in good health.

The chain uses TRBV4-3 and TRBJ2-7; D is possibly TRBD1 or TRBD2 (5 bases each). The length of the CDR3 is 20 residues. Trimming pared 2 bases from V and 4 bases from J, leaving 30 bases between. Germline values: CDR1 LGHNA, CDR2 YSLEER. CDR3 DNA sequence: TGCGCCAGCAGCCAACACTGGATTCTGGGACGGCAGATGGGGTATTACGAGCAGTACTTC. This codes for CASSQHWILGRQMGYYEQYF.

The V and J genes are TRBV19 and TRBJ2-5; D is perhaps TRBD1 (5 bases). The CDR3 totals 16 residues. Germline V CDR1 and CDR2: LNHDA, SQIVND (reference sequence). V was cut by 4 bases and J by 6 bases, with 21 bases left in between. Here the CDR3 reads CASSTPLGQGLKTQYF. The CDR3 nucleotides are TGTGCCAGTAGTACACCCCTCGGGCAGGGTTTGAAGACCCAGTACTTC.

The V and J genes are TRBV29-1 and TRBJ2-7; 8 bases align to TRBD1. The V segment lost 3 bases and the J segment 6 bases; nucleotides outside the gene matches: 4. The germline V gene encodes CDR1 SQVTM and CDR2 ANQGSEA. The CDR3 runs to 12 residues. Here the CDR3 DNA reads TGCAGCGTTGAGTCAGGGGGCGGCGAGCAGTACTTC. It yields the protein CSVESGGGEQYF.

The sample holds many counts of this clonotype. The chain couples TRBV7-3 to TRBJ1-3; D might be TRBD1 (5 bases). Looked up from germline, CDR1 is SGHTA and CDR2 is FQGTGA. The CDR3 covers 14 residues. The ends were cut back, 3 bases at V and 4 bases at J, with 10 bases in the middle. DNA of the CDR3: TGTGCCAGCAGCTTGGGGACGGCAGGAAACACCATATATTTT. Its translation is CASSLGTAGNTIYF.

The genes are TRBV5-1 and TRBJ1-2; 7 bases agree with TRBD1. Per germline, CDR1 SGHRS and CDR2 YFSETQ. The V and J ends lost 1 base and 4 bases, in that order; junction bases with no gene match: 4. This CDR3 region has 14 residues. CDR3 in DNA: TGCGCCAGCAGCTTGATGGACAGGTCCTATGGCTACACCTTC. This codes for CASSLMDRSYGYTF.

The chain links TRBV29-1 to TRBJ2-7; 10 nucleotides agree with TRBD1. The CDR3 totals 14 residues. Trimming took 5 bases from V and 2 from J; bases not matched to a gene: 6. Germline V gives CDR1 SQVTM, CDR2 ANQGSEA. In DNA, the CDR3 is TGCAGCGTTATGTTCGGGACAGGGGCCTACGAGCAGTACTTC. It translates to CSVMFGTGAYEQYF.

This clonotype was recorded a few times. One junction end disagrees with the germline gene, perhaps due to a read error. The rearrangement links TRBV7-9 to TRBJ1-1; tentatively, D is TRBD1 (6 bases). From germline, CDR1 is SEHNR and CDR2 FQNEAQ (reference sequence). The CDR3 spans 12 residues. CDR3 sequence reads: CASSLSPGEALF. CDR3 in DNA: TGTGCCAGCAGCTTATCTCCAGGGGAAGCTCTCTTT.

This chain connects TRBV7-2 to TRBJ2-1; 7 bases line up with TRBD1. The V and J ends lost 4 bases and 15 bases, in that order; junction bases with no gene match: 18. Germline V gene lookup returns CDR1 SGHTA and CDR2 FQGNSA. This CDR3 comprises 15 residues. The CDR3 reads CASSYDRTGLERSFF. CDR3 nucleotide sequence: TGTGCCAGCAGCTACGACAGGACAGGCTTAGAGAGGTCGTTCTTC.